This TCR beta chain stems from a study of Graves' ophthalmopathy and Graves' hyperthyroidism. Study overall: Stable hyperthyroidism meant no progression to ophthalmopathy within 18 months of follow-up.

Amplification from RNA transcripts yielded the TCR beta CDR3 regions. HTBI-primed first-round RT-PCR preceded second-round multiplex PCR. TCRdb recomputed calls from the multiplex PCR reads with MiXCR, one row per CDR3 protein. Of around 1,200,000 distinct CDR3 sequences detected, around a third appear once; the ten largest clones hold more than 9.5%. The CDR3 spans 11 residues. Germline values: CDR1 MNHEY, CDR2 SVGAGI. This clonotype was recorded at least ten times. A much larger clone differs by one base, so this may be a read error. The TCR comes from an adult man with Graves' hyperthyroidism. The rearrangement joins TRBV6-5 to TRBJ2-7; D unclear. What was sequenced was peripheral blood or thyroid tissue (not recorded which). For the CDR3, the DNA is TGTGCCAGCAGTTACTCCCACGAGCAGTACTTC. Translated, it gives CASSYSHEQYF.